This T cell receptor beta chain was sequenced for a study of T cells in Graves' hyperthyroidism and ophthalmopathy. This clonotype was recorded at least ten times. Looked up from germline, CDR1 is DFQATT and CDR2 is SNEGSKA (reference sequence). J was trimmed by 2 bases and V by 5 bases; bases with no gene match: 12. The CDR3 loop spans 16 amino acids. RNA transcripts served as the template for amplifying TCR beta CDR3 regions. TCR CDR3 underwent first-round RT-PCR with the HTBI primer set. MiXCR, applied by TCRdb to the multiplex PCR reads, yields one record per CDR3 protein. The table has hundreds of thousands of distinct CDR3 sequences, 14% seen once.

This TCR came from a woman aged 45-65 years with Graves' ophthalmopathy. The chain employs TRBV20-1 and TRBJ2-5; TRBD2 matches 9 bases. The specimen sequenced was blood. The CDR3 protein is CSAPSRTSVGQETQYF. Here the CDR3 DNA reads TGCAGTGCTCCAAGCCGGACTAGCGTAGGTCAAGAGACCCAGTACTTC.